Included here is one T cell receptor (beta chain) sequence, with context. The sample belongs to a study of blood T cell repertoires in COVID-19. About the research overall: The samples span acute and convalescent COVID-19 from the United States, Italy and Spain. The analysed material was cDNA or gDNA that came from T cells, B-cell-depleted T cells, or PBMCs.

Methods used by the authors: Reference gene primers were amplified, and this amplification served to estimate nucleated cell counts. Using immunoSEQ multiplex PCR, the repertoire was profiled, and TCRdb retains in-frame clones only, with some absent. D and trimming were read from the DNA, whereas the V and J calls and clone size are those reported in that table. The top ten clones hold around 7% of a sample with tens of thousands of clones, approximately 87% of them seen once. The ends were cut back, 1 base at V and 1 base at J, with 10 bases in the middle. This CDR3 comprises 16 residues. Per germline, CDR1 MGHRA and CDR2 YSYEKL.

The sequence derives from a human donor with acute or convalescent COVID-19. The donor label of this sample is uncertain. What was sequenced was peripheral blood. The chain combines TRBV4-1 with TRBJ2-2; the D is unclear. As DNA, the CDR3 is TGCGCCAGCAGCCAAGTTGAGCTAGGGAACACCGGGGAGCTGTTTTTT. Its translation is CASSQVELGNTGELFF.